One TCR beta chain is described in this entry. Antigen: not known. All of the isolated RNA was reverse transcribed, so expressed TCRB transcripts were sequenced. Approximately 3.6 million reads, on average, came from each naive, central memory and regulatory T cell sample. Only in-frame clones appear in the TCRdb table, and some are missing; sequencing was by immunoSEQ multiplex PCR. The repertoire includes roughly 610,000 clones, 15% to 17% of them detected once, and about 0.087% sits in the top ten. The data were obtained in a study of beta chain features in type 1 diabetes. Study conclusions and caveats: Across all four CD4+ subsets, people with type 1 diabetes showed modestly shorter TCRB CDR3s. cDNA-based sequencing might over-represent cells highly expressing TCR. Compared with healthy donors, patients appeared to share more similar naive, central memory and regulatory TCRB repertoires.

Trimming shortened V by 1 base and J by 1 base, and 14 bases separated the two germline ends. The CDR3 runs 17 residues. Germline CDR1 SGDLS, CDR2 YYNGEE. This sequence originates from a man aged 18-30 years in good health. This chain joins TRBV9 and TRBJ2-2, with D perhaps TRBD1 (6 bases). The material sequenced was naive CD4+ T cells from blood. The CDR3 sequence is CASSVRIDRRNTGELFF. For the CDR3, the DNA is TGTGCCAGCAGCGTACGAATCGACAGGAGGAACACCGGGGAGCTGTTTTTT.